This T cell receptor beta chain was sequenced during a study of T cell responses to AZD1222 COVID-19 vaccine. Per the germline V gene, CDR1 is SEHNR and CDR2 is FQNEAQ (reference sequence). The CDR3 is made up of 16 amino acids. V shed 5 bases and J 1 base; nucleotides not matched to a gene: 9. On this clone itself: The target antigen is unknown.

General observations from the study: At study baseline, merely a handful of AZD1222 recipients were seropositive.

Libraries were prepared by immunoSEQ multiplex PCR; TCRdb keeps only in-frame clonotypes and omits some of them. This table has 100,000 to 150,000 clones, 80% to 95% appearing once. This specimen consisted of peripheral blood, obtained on day 0 of MenACWY control vaccination. The V gene is TRBV7-9, the J gene TRBJ1-1, with 8 bases fitting TRBD1. The sequence derives from an adult in good health. CDR3 DNA: TGTGCCAGCAGCCCTTGGACAGGGAGGACGAACACTGAAGCTTTCTTT. This gives the protein CASSPWTGRTNTEAFF.